This is a list of T cell receptor beta chains from one sample in a study of shared clonotypes between healthy human individuals. Profiling relied on immunoSEQ multiplex PCR, and the TCRdb table lists in-frame clones only, not all of them. The table includes a few million clones, roughly 95% detected once. What was sequenced was naive CD4+ T cells sorted from blood. Source of these receptors: a man aged 18 to 30 in good health. CDR3s include the opening cysteine and the closing phenylalanine or tryptophan. Fields, in order: J gene, D gene, V gene, clone size, CDR3 DNA, CDR3 protein. The D gene is left open where the match is weak. Only part of the rows carry a size: once, few, many, or a class if the clone is expanded.

J: TRBJ2-2
D: NA
V: TRBV14
size: NA
DNA: TGTGCCAGCAGCCAAACCAGGGGCTCGGGCACCGGGGAGCTGTTTTTT
CDR3: CASSQTRGSGTGELFF

J: TRBJ1-5
D: NA
V: TRBV10-3
size: NA
DNA: TGTGCCATCGGGCAGGGGAATCAGCCCCAGCATTTT
CDR3: CAIGQGNQPQHF

J: TRBJ1-2
D: TRBD1
V: TRBV4-3
size: NA
DNA: TGCGCCAGCAGCCCGGGACAGGGAAACTATGGCTACACCTTC
CDR3: CASSPGQGNYGYTF

J: TRBJ2-2
D: NA
V: TRBV4-3
size: once
DNA: TGCGCCAGCAGCCAAGATCGGCCTGATTTTAGCCACTTCCCGACCGGGGAGCTGTTTTTT
CDR3: CASSQDRPDFSHFPTGELFF

J: TRBJ2-7
D: NA
V: TRBV15
size: NA
DNA: TGTGCCACCAGCTTGGACAGCTTCTACGAGCAGTACTTC
CDR3: CATSLDSFYEQYF

J: TRBJ2-3
D: TRBD1
V: TRBV27
size: NA
DNA: TGTGCCAGCGCCCCGGACAGGGGGACAGATACGCAGTATTTT
CDR3: CASAPDRGTDTQYF

J: TRBJ2-7
D: NA
V: TRBV30
size: NA
DNA: TGTGCCTGGAGTGTAGGGAGCGAGCAGTACTTC
CDR3: CAWSVGSEQYF

J: TRBJ1-4
D: NA
V: TRBV7-2
size: NA
DNA: TGTGCCAGCAGCTTCGCGGGAACGGGCGAAAAACTGTTTTTT
CDR3: CASSFAGTGEKLFF

J: TRBJ2-3
D: NA
V: TRBV5-1
size: once
DNA: TGCGCCAGCAGCGAGGGTGACTTCACAGATACGCAGTATTTT
CDR3: CASSEGDFTDTQYF

J: TRBJ2-7
D: TRBD2
V: TRBV4-1
size: NA
DNA: TGCGCCAGCAGCCAAGCCCGGACTAGCGGGTTCGACTCCTACGAGCAGTACTTC
CDR3: CASSQARTSGFDSYEQYF

J: TRBJ2-1
D: NA
V: TRBV20-1
size: NA
DNA: TGCAGTGCCACGCCTAGCGCCGAGCAGTTCTTC
CDR3: CSATPSAEQFF

J: TRBJ2-6
D: NA
V: TRBV2
size: once
DNA: TGTGCCAGCATGGAGGGGCCCTCTGGGGCCAACGTCCTGACTTTC
CDR3: CASMEGPSGANVLTF

J: TRBJ2-7
D: TRBD1
V: TRBV10-3
size: NA
DNA: TGTGCCATCAGTGTTGGGACAGGGGGCTTATACGAGCAGTACTTC
CDR3: CAISVGTGGLYEQYF

J: TRBJ2-2
D: NA
V: TRBV6-5
size: NA
DNA: TGTGCCAGCAAGGGACCGCAGGAGCTGTTTTTT
CDR3: CASKGPQELFF

J: TRBJ1-4
D: NA
V: TRBV4-2
size: NA
DNA: TGTGCCAGCAGCCATGGAGCTGCAACTAATGAAAAACTGTTTTTT
CDR3: CASSHGAATNEKLFF

J: TRBJ1-3
D: NA
V: TRBV7-2
size: once
DNA: TGTGCCAGCAGCTTAGCCGGGACGAGAGGAAACACCATATATTTT
CDR3: CASSLAGTRGNTIYF

J: TRBJ2-1
D: NA
V: TRBV19
size: NA
DNA: TGTGCCAGTAGTATAGATGGCCGGGACAATGAGCAGTTCTTC
CDR3: CASSIDGRDNEQFF

J: TRBJ1-2
D: TRBD1
V: TRBV4-1
size: NA
DNA: TGCGCCAGCAGCCAACCGGGACAGTCCTATGGCTACACCTTC
CDR3: CASSQPGQSYGYTF

J: TRBJ1-5
D: NA
V: TRBV5-4
size: NA
DNA: TGTGCCAGCAGCTTGGGTGGTAACAATCAGCCCCAGCATTTT
CDR3: CASSLGGNNQPQHF

J: TRBJ1-1
D: NA
V: TRBV30
size: NA
DNA: TGTGCCTGGAAAGGGACAACAGGGAACGCTGAAGCTTTCTTT
CDR3: CAWKGTTGNAEAFF

J: TRBJ1-2
D: TRBD1
V: TRBV29-1
size: NA
DNA: TGCAGCGTGTCGGGACAGGCGTATGGCTACACCTTC
CDR3: CSVSGQAYGYTF

J: TRBJ2-5
D: NA
V: TRBV5-6
size: NA
DNA: TGTGCCAGCAGCACGGCGGTAGAGACCCAGTACTTC
CDR3: CASSTAVETQYF

J: TRBJ2-7
D: NA
V: TRBV2
size: NA
DNA: TGTGCCAGCAGAGGGACGTCCTACGAGCAGTACTTC
CDR3: CASRGTSYEQYF

J: TRBJ1-1
D: NA
V: TRBV6-6
size: NA
DNA: TGTGCCAGCAGTTCATACAGGGTCGGGGACACTGAAGCTTTCTTT
CDR3: CASSSYRVGDTEAFF

J: TRBJ1-1
D: TRBD1
V: TRBV2
size: NA
DNA: TGTGCCAGCAGAGGACAGGGTTCCACTGAAGCTTTCTTT
CDR3: CASRGQGSTEAFF

J: TRBJ2-2
D: NA
V: TRBV5-1
size: NA
DNA: TGCGCCAGCAGCTGGGGACGGCCGAACACCGGGGAGCTGTTTTTT
CDR3: CASSWGRPNTGELFF

J: TRBJ2-1
D: NA
V: TRBV7-9
size: NA
DNA: TGTGCCAGCAGCCCAAGGAGTCAGCAGCTACAGTTCTTC
CDR3: CASSPRSQQLQFF

J: TRBJ2-3
D: TRBD2
V: TRBV7-9
size: NA
DNA: TGTGCCAGTCGGACTAGCGGGAGGTATAGCACAGATACGCAGTATTTT
CDR3: CASRTSGRYSTDTQYF

J: TRBJ2-4
D: NA
V: TRBV10-3
size: once
DNA: TGTGCCATCAGTGACCCGGACAGACTCAAAAACATTCAGTACTTC
CDR3: CAISDPDRLKNIQYF

J: TRBJ1-3
D: NA
V: TRBV2
size: NA
DNA: TGTGCCAGCAGTCCCCCGGGGTACTCTGGAAACACCATATATTTT
CDR3: CASSPPGYSGNTIYF

J: TRBJ1-2
D: NA
V: TRBV5-4
size: NA
DNA: TGTGCCAGCAGCTTGGTCCAAGGGTCCTATGGCTACACCTTC
CDR3: CASSLVQGSYGYTF

J: TRBJ2-7
D: NA
V: TRBV30
size: NA
DNA: TGTGCCTGGAACCGCCAGAACCGAAACGAGCAGTACTTC
CDR3: CAWNRQNRNEQYF

J: TRBJ2-7
D: TRBD1
V: TRBV5-1
size: NA
DNA: TGCGCCAGCAGCACCGACAGGGCCGAGCAGTACTTC
CDR3: CASSTDRAEQYF

J: TRBJ2-2
D: NA
V: TRBV7-9
size: NA
DNA: TGTGCCAGCAGCTTAAGTTCGGGGTTCCCCGGGGAGCTGTTTTTT
CDR3: CASSLSSGFPGELFF

J: TRBJ2-7
D: NA
V: TRBV27
size: once
DNA: TGTGCCAGCAGTTTATCTGGCTGGGTCTACGAGCAGTACTTC
CDR3: CASSLSGWVYEQYF

J: TRBJ1-2
D: NA
V: TRBV2
size: once
DNA: TGTGCCAGCAGTGAAGACCTTGGCTTATACACCTTC
CDR3: CASSEDLGLYTF

J: TRBJ1-2
D: NA
V: TRBV2
size: NA
DNA: TGTGCCAGCGGGACATACTATGGCTACACCTTC
CDR3: CASGTYYGYTF

J: TRBJ1-2
D: TRBD1
V: TRBV19
size: NA
DNA: TGTGCCAGTAGTATCCCTCCGACAGGGCTCTATGGCTACACCTTC
CDR3: CASSIPPTGLYGYTF

J: TRBJ2-3
D: TRBD2
V: TRBV29-1
size: NA
DNA: TGCAGCGTTGAACCCCCCGGGACTAGGAGGAGAGTCGCAGATACGCAGTATTTT
CDR3: CSVEPPGTRRRVADTQYF

J: TRBJ1-4
D: NA
V: TRBV6-1
size: NA
DNA: TGTGCCAGCCAGGGGAAGGGAAAACTGTTTTTT
CDR3: CASQGKGKLFF

J: TRBJ1-6
D: NA
V: TRBV18
size: once
DNA: TGTGCCAGCTCACGAACGGAGAATGATAATTCACCCCTCCACTTT
CDR3: CASSRTENDNSPLHF

J: TRBJ2-7
D: NA
V: TRBV6-6
size: NA
DNA: TGTGCCAGCAGTTCCGGGGGCTACGAGCAGTACTTC
CDR3: CASSSGGYEQYF

J: TRBJ2-7
D: NA
V: TRBV2
size: NA
DNA: TGTGCCAGCAGCCGAACTGCAGTCTCCGAGCAGTACTTC
CDR3: CASSRTAVSEQYF

J: TRBJ2-5
D: NA
V: TRBV6-6
size: NA
DNA: TGTGCCAGCAGTCGGGTCCAAGAGACCCAGTACTTC
CDR3: CASSRVQETQYF

J: TRBJ1-5
D: NA
V: TRBV30
size: NA
DNA: TGTGCCTGGAGTACGTCAGGGAATCAGCCCCAGCATTTT
CDR3: CAWSTSGNQPQHF

J: TRBJ2-5
D: NA
V: TRBV29-1
size: NA
DNA: TGCAGCGCACGTCAAGAGACCCAGTACTTC
CDR3: CSARQETQYF

J: TRBJ2-3
D: TRBD1
V: TRBV5-4
size: NA
DNA: TGTGCCAGCAGCCCCACAGGGGGCCGCACAGATACGCAGTATTTT
CDR3: CASSPTGGRTDTQYF

J: TRBJ1-2
D: NA
V: TRBV11-3
size: NA
DNA: TGTGCCAGCAGCCCCGGTGGAGGGAGTGACTATGGCTACACCTTC
CDR3: CASSPGGGSDYGYTF

J: TRBJ2-3
D: NA
V: TRBV27
size: NA
DNA: TGTGCCAGCAGTTTACACAGGGAGGCAGATACGCAGTATTTT
CDR3: CASSLHREADTQYF

J: TRBJ1-4
D: TRBD1
V: TRBV7-9
size: once
DNA: TGTGCCAGCAGCTTGGGACAGGGGGTAACTAATGAAAAACTGTTTTTT
CDR3: CASSLGQGVTNEKLFF

J: TRBJ2-5
D: TRBD2
V: TRBV4-1
size: NA
DNA: TGCGCCAGCAGCCAAGATCGAACTAGCGGGAGACGGGAGACCCAGTACTTC
CDR3: CASSQDRTSGRRETQYF

J: TRBJ1-2
D: NA
V: TRBV30
size: few
DNA: TGTGCCTGGAGTGTACTCGGGTCCCGTTTCTATGGCTACACCTTC
CDR3: CAWSVLGSRFYGYTF

J: TRBJ2-1
D: NA
V: TRBV28
size: NA
DNA: TGTGCCAGCAGCCCCGTTAGCGATCACAATGAGCAGTTCTTC
CDR3: CASSPVSDHNEQFF

J: TRBJ1-2
D: NA
V: TRBV6-5
size: NA
DNA: TGTGCCAGCAGAACGCCTGGGGAAGGCTACACCTTC
CDR3: CASRTPGEGYTF

J: TRBJ1-1
D: NA
V: TRBV7-9
size: NA
DNA: TGTGCCAGCAGCTTAACGGGGGGCCTTAACACTGAAGCTTTCTTT
CDR3: CASSLTGGLNTEAFF

J: TRBJ1-1
D: NA
V: TRBV7-9
size: NA
DNA: TGTGCCAGCACCGACTCCGATACTGAAGCTTTCTTT
CDR3: CASTDSDTEAFF

J: TRBJ2-5
D: TRBD1
V: TRBV10-3
size: NA
DNA: TGTGCCATCAGTGGGGACAGACGGGAGACCCAGTACTTC
CDR3: CAISGDRRETQYF

J: TRBJ1-1
D: NA
V: TRBV7-3
size: NA
DNA: TGTGCCAGCAGCGTTCAGGGGATGAACACTGAAGCTTTCTTT
CDR3: CASSVQGMNTEAFF

J: TRBJ2-1
D: NA
V: TRBV2
size: NA
DNA: TGTGCCAGCAGGGGCGACGACAATGAGCAGTTCTTC
CDR3: CASRGDDNEQFF